Listed below are T cell receptor beta chains from one sample, sequenced in a study of T cells in Graves' hyperthyroidism and ophthalmopathy. TCRdb called the multiplex PCR reads again in MiXCR, with one record for every CDR3 protein. The repertoire holds about 560,000 distinct CDR3 sequences, 15% to 18% seen once, with under 8% in the top ten. Input material: blood. Source of these receptors: a woman in her 30s with Graves' hyperthyroidism. CDR3s include the opening cysteine and the closing phenylalanine or tryptophan.

CDR3	V	J
CIAGTSVDLIF	TRBV20-1	TRBJ2-1
CASSLATGGLNEKLFF	TRBV5-8	TRBJ1-4
CASSLRQGTGTGELFF	TRBV7-2	TRBJ2-2
CASSNRDFGYTF	TRBV12-3/TRBV12-4	TRBJ1-2
CASSFQQGSDTQYF	TRBV7-9	TRBJ2-3
CASSTGTLAPNYGYTF	TRBV5-4	TRBJ1-2
CASSLFFSGSADTQYF	TRBV12-3/TRBV12-4	TRBJ2-3
CASSNHYNEQFF	TRBV2	TRBJ2-1
CASSLNGVNTEAFF	TRBV12-3/TRBV12-4	TRBJ1-1
CASSLEGTGRETQYF	TRBV13	TRBJ2-5
CSVESGGRANYGYTF	TRBV29-1	TRBJ1-2
CSVPGTSGSYTQYF	TRBV20-1	TRBJ2-3
CASSPFMSGGGADTQYF	TRBV7-3	TRBJ2-3
CASSLVPSGTDTQYF	TRBV5-1	TRBJ2-3
CASSLVGQGPNSPLHF	TRBV11-2	TRBJ1-6
CSARGGGPHTDTQYF	TRBV20-1	TRBJ2-3
CASSPSRVHEQYF	TRBV11-2	TRBJ2-7
CASKAGTNTGELFF	TRBV6-1	TRBJ2-2
CASSQDVNVIGGYTF	TRBV3-1	TRBJ1-2
CAIGATGTQETQYF	TRBV10-3	TRBJ2-5
CASSYSLAGGPHTQYF	TRBV6-5	TRBJ2-3
CASSIRVSAGRSNNEQFF	TRBV7-3	TRBJ2-1
CASSPRTGGLGSPLHF	TRBV5-1	TRBJ1-6
CAWSGLSSTTGQPQHF	TRBV30	TRBJ1-5
CASSYLGRNIYEQYF	TRBV6-2/TRBV6-3	TRBJ2-7
CASRRPGGSLYEQYF	TRBV6-1	TRBJ2-7
CASSPPTGKRTDTQYF	TRBV9	TRBJ2-3
CASSQVLGGGETRGRAFF	TRBV4-1	TRBJ1-1
CASSQGAGGGSPLHF	TRBV3-1	TRBJ1-6
CSARGQLAGGPYEQYF	TRBV20-1	TRBJ2-7
CASSPRDRRTDTQYF	TRBV12-3/TRBV12-4	TRBJ2-3
CASSLGLAGGTQGEQYF	TRBV27	TRBJ2-7
CASSPLAGAPNEQFF	TRBV3-1	TRBJ2-1
CASWMQQDTEAFF	TRBV28	TRBJ1-1
CASTTETYEQYF	TRBV7-9	TRBJ2-7
CASSLGGEGGELFF	TRBV5-1	TRBJ2-2
CASSRGQGAADTQYF	TRBV19	TRBJ2-3
CASSNTPGQGNTEAFF	TRBV6-1	TRBJ1-1
CASSSPLGFLYNEQFF	TRBV28	TRBJ2-1
CASSYSIGDADTQYF	TRBV6-2/TRBV6-3	TRBJ2-3
CARNKRYQETQYF	TRBV14	TRBJ2-5
CATSAWTSGESSYNEQFF	TRBV24-1	TRBJ2-1
CASRRRQTGELFF	TRBV6-1	TRBJ2-2
CASSSRVAGAGGELFF	TRBV6-2/TRBV6-3	TRBJ2-2
CASSPWGGYNEQFF	TRBV7-9	TRBJ2-1
CANKRELGFEAFF	TRBV19	TRBJ1-1
CATGDPGAGVGDTQYF	TRBV24-1	TRBJ2-3
CASSLFAGGYTDTQYF	TRBV12-3/TRBV12-4	TRBJ2-3
CASGFSGSYEQFF	TRBV3-1	TRBJ2-1
CASSGTGNYEQYF	TRBV5-1	TRBJ2-7
CGSSATGAADLSGNTIYF	TRBV9	TRBJ1-3
CASSAQGQEKYF	TRBV7-9	TRBJ2-5